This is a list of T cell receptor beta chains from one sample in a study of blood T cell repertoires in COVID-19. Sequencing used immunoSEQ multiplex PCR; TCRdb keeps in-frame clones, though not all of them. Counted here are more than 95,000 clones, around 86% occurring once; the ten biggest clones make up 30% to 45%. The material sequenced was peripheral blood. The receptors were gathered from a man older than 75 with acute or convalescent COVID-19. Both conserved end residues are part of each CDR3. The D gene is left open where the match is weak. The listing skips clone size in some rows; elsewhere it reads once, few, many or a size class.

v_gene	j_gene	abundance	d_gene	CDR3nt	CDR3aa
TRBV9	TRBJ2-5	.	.	TGTGCCAGCAGCTTGGGGCCTTACCAAGAGACCCAGTACTTC	CASSLGPYQETQYF
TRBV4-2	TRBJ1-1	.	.	TGTGCCAGCAGGGGGGGGCAGAACACTGAAGCTTTCTTT	CASRGGQNTEAFF
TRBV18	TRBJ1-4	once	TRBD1	TGTGCCAGCTCCACAGGGGTGGATGAAAAACTGTTTTTT	CASSTGVDEKLFF
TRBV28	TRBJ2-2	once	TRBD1	TGTGCCAGCAGCCCCCAGAGACAGGGACCCGGGGAGCTGTTTTTT	CASSPQRQGPGELFF
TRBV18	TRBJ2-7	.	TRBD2	TGTGCCAGCTCACCACCCGGCGGGGGGGCAGTACCCTACGAGCAGTACTTC	CASSPPGGGAVPYEQYF
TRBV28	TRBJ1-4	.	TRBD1	TGTGCCAGCACCTCCGGGACAGGGCGGCCGGGAATTGAAAAACTGTTTTTT	CASTSGTGRPGIEKLFF
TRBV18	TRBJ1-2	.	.	TGTGCCAGCTCACTACTACCGGGAACTCAGAGTAACTATGGCTACACCTTC	CASSLLPGTQSNYGYTF
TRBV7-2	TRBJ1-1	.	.	TGTGCCAGCAGCACTCAGACAGTCACTGAAGCTTTCTTT	CASSTQTVTEAFF
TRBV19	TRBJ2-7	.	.	TGTGCCAGTAGACCCGGCAGCGCCGCCTACGAGCAGTACTTC	CASRPGSAAYEQYF
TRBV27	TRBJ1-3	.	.	.	CASSSSRDRGNTIYF
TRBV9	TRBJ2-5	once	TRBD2	TGTGCCAGCAGCGTAAGCTCTTTGAGCGGGGGGCAAGAGACCCAGTACTTC	CASSVSSLSGGQETQYF
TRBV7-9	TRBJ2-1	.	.	TGTGCCAGCAGCCCCCGAAGCGGGAATGAGCAGTTCTTC	CASSPRSGNEQFF
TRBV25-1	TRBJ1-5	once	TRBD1	TGTGCCAGCAGTGACACACAGGGGGGAAATCAGCCCCAGCATTTT	CASSDTQGGNQPQHF
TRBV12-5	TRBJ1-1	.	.	TGTGCTAGTGGTTTAGCTAAGAACACTGAAGCTTTCTTT	CASGLAKNTEAFF
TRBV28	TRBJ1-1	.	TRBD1	TGTGCCAGCAGACCTGGACAGGGGTTAGCTTTCTTT	CASRPGQGLAFF
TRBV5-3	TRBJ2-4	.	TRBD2	TGTGCCAGAAGCTTTGGGCTAGCGGGAGATGGAGCCAAAAACATTCAGTACTTC	CARSFGLAGDGAKNIQYF
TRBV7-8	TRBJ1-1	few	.	TGTGCCAGCAGCTTAGGACAACCTAACACTGAAGCTTTCTTT	CASSLGQPNTEAFF
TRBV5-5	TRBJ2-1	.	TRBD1	TGTGCCAGCAGCTTGGCAAGGACAGGGCGGGTGTTGGATGAGCAGTTCTTC	CASSLARTGRVLDEQFF
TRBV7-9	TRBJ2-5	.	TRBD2	TGTGCCAGCAGCTTGTCCCAGACTAGCGGGATTATGTCCAAAGAGACCCAGTACTTC	CASSLSQTSGIMSKETQYF
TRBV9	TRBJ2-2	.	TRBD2	TGTGCCAGCAACATAGCGGGAGGGAACACCGGGGAGCTGTTTTTT	CASNIAGGNTGELFF
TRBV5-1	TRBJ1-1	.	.	TGCGCCAGCAGCTTGACCAGTTCGAACACTGAAGCTTTCTTT	CASSLTSSNTEAFF
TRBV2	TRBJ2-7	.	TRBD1	TGTGCCAGCATTCTCGGACAGGGCAGCGAGCAGTACTTC	CASILGQGSEQYF
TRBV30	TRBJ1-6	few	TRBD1	TGTGCCTGGAGTACAGGGGTGCTCAATTCACCCCTCCACTTT	CAWSTGVLNSPLHF
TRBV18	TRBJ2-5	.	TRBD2	TGTGCCAGCTCACCGCGAGCGGGAGGGCCGTCGGGTGAGACCCAGTACTTC	CASSPRAGGPSGETQYF
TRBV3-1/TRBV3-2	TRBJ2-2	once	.	TGTGCCAGCAGCCAAGTCCAGGGGCTCAACACCGGGGAGCTGTTTTTT	CASSQVQGLNTGELFF
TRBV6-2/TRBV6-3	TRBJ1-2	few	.	TGTGCCAGCAGTTACTCTACAGCAAACTATGGCTACACCTTC	CASSYSTANYGYTF
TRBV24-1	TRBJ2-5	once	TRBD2	TGTGCCACCAGTCCTGGGGCTAGCGGGAGTATAGAGACCCAGTACTTC	CATSPGASGSIETQYF
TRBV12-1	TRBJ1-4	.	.	TGTGCCAGGCGACTGGGACAGAGTAATGAAAAACTGTTTTTT	CARRLGQSNEKLFF
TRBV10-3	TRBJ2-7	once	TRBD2	TGTGCCATCAGTGAACCCGGACTAGCGCAGTACTTC	CAISEPGLAQYF
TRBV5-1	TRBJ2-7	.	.	TGCGCCAGCAGCTTGAGTACGGGTTACGAGCAGTACTTC	CASSLSTGYEQYF
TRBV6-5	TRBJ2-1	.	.	TGTGCCAGCACCCCCGGGACTCAGAACAATGAGCAGTTCTTC	CASTPGTQNNEQFF
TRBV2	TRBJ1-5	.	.	TGTGCCAGCAGCGATTTGGGGGGTAGCAATCAGCCCCAGCATTTT	CASSDLGGSNQPQHF
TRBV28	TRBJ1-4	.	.	TGTGCCAGCAGGACCGGGACAAGGGGCGAAAAACTGTTTTTT	CASRTGTRGEKLFF
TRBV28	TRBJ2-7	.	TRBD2	TGTGCCAGCAGCCAGTTTAGCGGGAGGGGGTACGAGCAGTACTTC	CASSQFSGRGYEQYF
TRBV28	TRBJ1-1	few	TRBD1	TGTGCCAGCAGTTCACAGGGGCCTACTCACACTGAAGCTTTCTTT	CASSSQGPTHTEAFF
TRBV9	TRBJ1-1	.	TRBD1	TGTGCCAGCAGCGCCCGTGGGGCGGACAGGTTCGACGGTGAAGCTTTCTTT	CASSARGADRFDGEAFF
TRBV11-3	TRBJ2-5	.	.	TGTGCCAGCAGCGCCGGGGTTGGGCGAGGGGAGACCCAGTACTTC	CASSAGVGRGETQYF
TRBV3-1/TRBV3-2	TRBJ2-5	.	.	TGTGCCAGCAGCCAAACTTATGAGACCCAGTACTTC	CASSQTYETQYF
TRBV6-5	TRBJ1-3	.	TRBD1	TGTGCCAGCAGTCCACAGGGGTCTGGAAACACCATATATTTT	CASSPQGSGNTIYF
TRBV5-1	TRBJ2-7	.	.	TGCGCCAGCACCGGACATCCCTCGTTTCGCTACGAGCAGTACTTC	CASTGHPSFRYEQYF
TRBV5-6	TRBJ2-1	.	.	TGTGCCAGCAGCCCGACGGGGAACTACAATGAGCAGTTCTTC	CASSPTGNYNEQFF
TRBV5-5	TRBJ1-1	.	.	TGTGCCAGCAGCCTCACCGGGACCCTGACTCGGGGGGCTTTCTTT	CASSLTGTLTRGAFF
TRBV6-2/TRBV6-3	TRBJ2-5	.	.	TGTGCCAGCAGTTACACGTCTCAGTGGGAGACCCAGTACTTC	CASSYTSQWETQYF
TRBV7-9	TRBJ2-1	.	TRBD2	TGTGCCAGCAGCCCACATCGACTAGCGGGAGGAAGAAACAATGAGCAGTTCTTC	CASSPHRLAGGRNNEQFF
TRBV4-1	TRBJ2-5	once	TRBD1	TGCGCCAGCAGCCCGGGGACAGTAAGGGAGACCCAGTACTTC	CASSPGTVRETQYF
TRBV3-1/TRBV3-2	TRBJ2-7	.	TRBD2	TGTGCCAGCAGCGAAGGACTAGCGGGCCTATACGAGCAGTACTTC	CASSEGLAGLYEQYF
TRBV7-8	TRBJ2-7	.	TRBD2	TGTGCCAGCAGCTTAGTACTAGCGGAAGCCTACGAGCAGTACTTC	CASSLVLAEAYEQYF
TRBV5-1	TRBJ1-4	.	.	TGCGCCAGCAGCTGGTCGGACAGTGACGCTAATGAAAAACTGTTTTTT	CASSWSDSDANEKLFF
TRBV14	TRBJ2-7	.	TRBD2	TGTGCCAGCAGCCCTACTAGCGGGAGGGCCTACGAGCAGTACTTC	CASSPTSGRAYEQYF
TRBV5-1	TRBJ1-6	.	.	TGCGCCAGCAGCTTGGGGGAGAGTAATTCACCCCTCCACTTT	CASSLGESNSPLHF
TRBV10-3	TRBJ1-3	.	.	TGTGCCATCAGCCCCGGGACAACTGGAAACACCATATATTTT	CAISPGTTGNTIYF
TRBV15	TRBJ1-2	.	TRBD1	TGTGCCACCAGCAGAGATCCGTCGGCAGGGGGGATAATCACCTTC	CATSRDPSAGGIITF
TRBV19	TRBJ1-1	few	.	TGTGCCAGTAGTAGGAGGGAATTGGACACTGAAGCTTTCTTT	CASSRRELDTEAFF
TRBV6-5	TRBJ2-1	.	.	TGTGCCAGCAGTTACTCAGTCGGGAACAGCAATGAGCAGTTCTTC	CASSYSVGNSNEQFF
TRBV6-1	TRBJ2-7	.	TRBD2	TGTGCCAGCAGTGATCCCGGGAGGTCCTACGAGCAGTACTTC	CASSDPGRSYEQYF
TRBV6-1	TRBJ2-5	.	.	TGTGCCAGCAGTGAAGCCCCCAGGGAGCGGGCCCAGTACTTC	CASSEAPRERAQYF
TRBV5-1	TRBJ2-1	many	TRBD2	TGCGCCAGCAGCTTGACGGGAGGAGGCTACAATGAGCAGTTCTTC	CASSLTGGGYNEQFF